This note documents a single T cell receptor beta chain sequence. With 3 bases removed from V and 0 bases from J, the gap between germline ends came to 10 bases. CDR1 MGHDK and CDR2 SYGVNS come from the germline V gene. CDR3 length equals 15 residues. These data are taken from a study of PD-1 blockade in classical Hodgkin lymphoma. Time point of the sample: cycle 4 day 1 (C4D1), after around six weeks of nivolumab. Each patient experienced a relapse that followed autologous stem cell transplantation, and brentuximab vedotin exposure varied. CD4+ T cells were purified from thawed PBMCs by magnetic negative selection. TCRdb keeps only in-frame clones here, not all; method: immunoSEQ multiplex PCR. This sample has 15,000 to 20,000 clones, with around four fifths found just once.

The rearrangement uses TRBV25-1 and TRBJ2-3; D remains unclear. The receptor comes from a human donor with classical Hodgkin lymphoma. The sample consisted of CD4+ T cells from blood, taken before the fourth cycle of nivolumab. CDR3 residues: CASSEDGSSTDTQYF. Here the CDR3 DNA reads TGTGCCAGCAGTGAGGACGGATCTAGCACAGATACGCAGTATTTT.